This TCR beta chain is drawn from a study of blood T cell repertoires in COVID-19. Study-level background: Donors in the United States, Italy and Spain gave samples during acute or convalescent COVID-19. T cells, B-cell-depleted T cells, or PBMCs supplied cDNA or gDNA.

J was trimmed by 0 bases and V by 1 base; bases with no gene match: 5. Germline V gives CDR1 LGHNA, CDR2 YSLEER. The CDR3 runs 16 residues. In the original analysis: Nucleated cell counts were estimated from reference gene primer amplification. TCRdb keeps only in-frame clones here, not all; method: immunoSEQ multiplex PCR. V, J and clone size derive from that table, while D and trimming were established from the DNA sequence. The sample holds about 76,000 clones; roughly 85% are singletons and the top ten take approximately 8%. Sample: peripheral blood. This chain links TRBV4-3 with TRBJ2-7, with 8 bases identical to TRBD2. The TCR sequence derives from a young man with acute or convalescent COVID-19. CDR3 sequence (DNA): TGCGCCAGCAGCCAAGTAGGGACTAGTCCCTCCTACGAGCAGTACTTC. This sequence encodes CASSQVGTSPSYEQYF.